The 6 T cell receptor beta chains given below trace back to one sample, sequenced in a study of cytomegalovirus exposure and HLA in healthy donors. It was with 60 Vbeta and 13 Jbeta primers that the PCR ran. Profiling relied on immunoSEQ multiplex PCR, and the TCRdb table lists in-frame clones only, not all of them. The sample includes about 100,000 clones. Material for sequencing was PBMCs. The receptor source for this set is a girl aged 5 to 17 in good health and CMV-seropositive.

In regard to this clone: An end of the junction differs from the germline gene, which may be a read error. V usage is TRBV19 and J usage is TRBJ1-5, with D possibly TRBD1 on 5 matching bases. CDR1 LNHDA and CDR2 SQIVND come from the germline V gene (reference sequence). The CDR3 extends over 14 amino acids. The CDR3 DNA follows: TGTGCCAGCGGGGGGAAAACTAGCAATCAACCCCAGCATTTT. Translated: CASGGKTSNQPQHF.

The CDR3 DNA follows: TGCGCCAGCAGCCAGAGCGGATCCTCGGGACAGACCTACGAGCAGTACTTC. It is translated as CASSQSGSSGQTYEQYF. The V and J genes are TRBV5-1 and TRBJ2-7; 7 nucleotides match TRBD1. CDR1 and CDR2 (germline): SGHRS, YFSETQ. Losses at the gene ends were 4 bases for V and 2 bases for J; bases not matched to a gene: 15. There are 17 residues in the CDR3.

The CDR3 coding sequence is TGCGCCAGCAGCTCGACAGTTAACTATGGCTACACCTTC. Translated, it gives CASSSTVNYGYTF. V and J are TRBV5-1 and TRBJ1-2; D is possibly TRBD1 (5 bases). The CDR3 is 13 amino acids. Trimming took off 3 bases at V and 1 base at J, with 7 bases between the two ends. Per germline, CDR1 SGHRS and CDR2 YFSETQ.

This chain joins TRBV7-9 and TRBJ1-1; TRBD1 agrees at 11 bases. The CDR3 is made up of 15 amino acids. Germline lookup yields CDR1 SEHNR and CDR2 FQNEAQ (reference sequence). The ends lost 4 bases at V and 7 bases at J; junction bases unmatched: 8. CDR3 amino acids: CASSWTGQGGNEAFF. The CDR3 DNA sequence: TGTGCCAGCAGCTGGACGGGACAGGGGGGAAATGAAGCTTTCTTT.

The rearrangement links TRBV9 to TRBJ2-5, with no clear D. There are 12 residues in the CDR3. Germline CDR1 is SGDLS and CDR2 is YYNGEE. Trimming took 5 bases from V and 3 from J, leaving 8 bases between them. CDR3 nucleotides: TGTGCCAGCAGAGGAGCAGAAGAGACCCAGTACTTC. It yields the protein CASRGAEETQYF. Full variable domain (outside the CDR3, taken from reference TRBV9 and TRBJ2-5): DSGVTQTPKHLITATGQRVTLRCSPRSGDLSVYWYQQSLDQGLQFLIQYYNGEERAKGNILERFSAQQFPDLHSELNLSSLELGDSALYFCASRGAEETQYFGPGTRLLVL.

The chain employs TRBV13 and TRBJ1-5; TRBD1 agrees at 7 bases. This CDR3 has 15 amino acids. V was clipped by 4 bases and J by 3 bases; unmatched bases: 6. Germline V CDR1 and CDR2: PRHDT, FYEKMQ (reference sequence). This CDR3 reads CASSSRDSVNQPQHF. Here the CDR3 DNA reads TGTGCCAGCAGCTCCCGGGACAGCGTCAATCAGCCCCAGCATTTT.